This TCR beta chain was obtained from a study of T-cell memory formation after mild COVID-19. From the 5' RACE reads, TCRdb called clonotypes with MiXCR, one entry per CDR3 protein. This table has about 290,000 distinct CDR3 sequences, more than 15% appearing once. The ends lost 6 bases at V and 4 bases at J; junction bases unmatched: 2. The germline CDR1 and CDR2 sequences are DFQATT and SNEGSKA (reference sequence). The CDR3 totals 13 residues. The sequenced material came from PBMCs or a T cell subset sorted from them (not recorded which). The chain recombines TRBV20-1 with TRBJ2-3, with 12 bases aligning to TRBD2. The TCR comes from a young man who had mild COVID-19 (a few samples of this study predate the infection). Cell type and time point are not known. The CDR3 protein is CSARTSGADTQYF. CDR3 sequence (DNA): TGCAGTGCCCGGACTAGCGGGGCAGATACGCAGTATTTT.